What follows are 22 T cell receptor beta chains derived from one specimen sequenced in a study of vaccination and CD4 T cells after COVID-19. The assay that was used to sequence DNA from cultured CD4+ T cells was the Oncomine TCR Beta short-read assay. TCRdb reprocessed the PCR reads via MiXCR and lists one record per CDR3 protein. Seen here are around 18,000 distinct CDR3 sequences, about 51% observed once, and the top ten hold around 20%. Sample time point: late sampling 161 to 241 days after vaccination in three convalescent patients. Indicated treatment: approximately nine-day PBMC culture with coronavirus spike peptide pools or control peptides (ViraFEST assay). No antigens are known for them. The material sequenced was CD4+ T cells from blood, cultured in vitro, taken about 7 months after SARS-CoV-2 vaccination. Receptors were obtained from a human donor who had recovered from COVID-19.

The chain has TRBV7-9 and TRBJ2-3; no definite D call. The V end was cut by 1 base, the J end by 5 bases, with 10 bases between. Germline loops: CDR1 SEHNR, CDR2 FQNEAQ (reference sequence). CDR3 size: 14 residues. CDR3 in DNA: TGTGCCAGCAGCTTAGACCTAGTTAGAGATACGCAGTATTTT. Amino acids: CASSLDLVRDTQYF. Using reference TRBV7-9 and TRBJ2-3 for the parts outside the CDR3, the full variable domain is DTGVSQNPRHKITKRGQNVTFRCDPISEHNRLYWYRQTLGQGPEFLTYFQNEAQLEKSRLLSDRFSAERPKGSFSTLEIQRTEQGDSAMYLCASSLDLVRDTQYFGPGTRLTVL.

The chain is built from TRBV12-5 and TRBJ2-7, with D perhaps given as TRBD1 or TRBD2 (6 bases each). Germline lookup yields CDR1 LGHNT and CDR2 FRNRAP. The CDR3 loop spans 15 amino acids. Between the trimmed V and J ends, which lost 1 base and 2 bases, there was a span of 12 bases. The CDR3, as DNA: TGTGCTAGTGGTTTGGGGGGTCGGGGGCCCTACGAGCAGTACTTC. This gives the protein CASGLGGRGPYEQYF.

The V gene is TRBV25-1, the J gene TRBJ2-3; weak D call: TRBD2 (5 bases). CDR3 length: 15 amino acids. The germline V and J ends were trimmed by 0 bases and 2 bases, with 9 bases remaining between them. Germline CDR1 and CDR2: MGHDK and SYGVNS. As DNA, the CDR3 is TGTGCCAGCAGTGAATATGGCGGGCACACAGATACGCAGTATTTT. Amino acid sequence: CASSEYGGHTDTQYF.

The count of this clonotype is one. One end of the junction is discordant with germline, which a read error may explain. The CDR3 here is CASRSGRTAF. The DNA for the CDR3 is TGTGCCAGCAGGTCAGGGAGGACGGCCTTC. The chain carries TRBV2 and TRBJ1-2, with D tentatively TRBD1 (5 bases). The CDR3 is 10 residues long. Germline V gene lookup returns CDR1 SNHLY and CDR2 FYNNEI.

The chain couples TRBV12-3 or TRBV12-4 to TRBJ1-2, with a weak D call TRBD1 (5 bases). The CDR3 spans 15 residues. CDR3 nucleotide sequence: TGTGCGAGGAGGCCCCGAAGGGGAGCGAACTATGGCTACACCTTC. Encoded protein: CARRPRRGANYGYTF.

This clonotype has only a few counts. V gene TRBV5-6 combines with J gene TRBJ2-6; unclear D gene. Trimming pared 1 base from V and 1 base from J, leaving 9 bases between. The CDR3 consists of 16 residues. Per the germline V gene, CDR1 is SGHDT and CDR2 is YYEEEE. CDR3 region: CASSLPGRSGANVLTF. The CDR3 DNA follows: TGTGCCAGCAGCTTGCCCGGACGGTCTGGGGCCAACGTCCTGACTTTC.

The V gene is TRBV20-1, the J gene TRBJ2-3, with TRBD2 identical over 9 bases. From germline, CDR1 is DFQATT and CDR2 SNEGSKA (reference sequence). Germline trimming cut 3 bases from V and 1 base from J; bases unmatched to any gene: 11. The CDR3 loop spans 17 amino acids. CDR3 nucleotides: TGCAGTGCTAGTCGGGCGGGGGGGCCCCGGGGCACAGATACGCAGTATTTT. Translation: CSASRAGGPRGTDTQYF.

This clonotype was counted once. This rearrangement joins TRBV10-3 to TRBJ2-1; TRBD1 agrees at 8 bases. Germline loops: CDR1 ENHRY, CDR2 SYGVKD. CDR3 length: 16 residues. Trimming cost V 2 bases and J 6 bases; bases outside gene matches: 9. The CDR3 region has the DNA TGTGCCATCAGTGAGCCAGGACAGGGCAAGAGCAATGAGCAGTTCTTC. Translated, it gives CAISEPGQGKSNEQFF.

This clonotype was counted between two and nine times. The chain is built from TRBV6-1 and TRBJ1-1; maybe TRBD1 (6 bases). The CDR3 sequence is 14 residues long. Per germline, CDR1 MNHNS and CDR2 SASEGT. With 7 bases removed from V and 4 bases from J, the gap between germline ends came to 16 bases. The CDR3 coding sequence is TGTGCCAGCATTAGCCCAGGGGAGGGCACTGAAGCTTTCTTT. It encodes CASISPGEGTEAFF.

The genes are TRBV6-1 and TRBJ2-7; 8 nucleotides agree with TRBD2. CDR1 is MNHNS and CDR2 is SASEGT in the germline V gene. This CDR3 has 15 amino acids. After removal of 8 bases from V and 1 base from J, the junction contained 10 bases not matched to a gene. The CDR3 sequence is CASRGFAGGSYEQYF. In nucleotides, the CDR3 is TGTGCCAGCCGAGGATTCGCGGGAGGATCCTACGAGCAGTACTTC.

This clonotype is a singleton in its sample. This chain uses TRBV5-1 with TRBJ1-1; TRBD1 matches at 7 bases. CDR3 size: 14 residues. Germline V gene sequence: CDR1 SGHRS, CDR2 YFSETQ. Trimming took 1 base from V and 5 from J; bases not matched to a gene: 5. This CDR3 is CASSLTGALTEAFF. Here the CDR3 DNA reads TGCGCCAGCAGCTTGACAGGGGCCTTAACTGAAGCTTTCTTT.

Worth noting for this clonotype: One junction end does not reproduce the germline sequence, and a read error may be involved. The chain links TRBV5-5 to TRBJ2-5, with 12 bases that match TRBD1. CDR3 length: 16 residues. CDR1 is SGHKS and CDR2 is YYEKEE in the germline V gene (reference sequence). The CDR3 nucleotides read TGCGCCAGCAGCCCGGGGACAGGGGGCTACCAAGAGACCCAGTACTTC. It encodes CASSPGTGGYQETQYF.

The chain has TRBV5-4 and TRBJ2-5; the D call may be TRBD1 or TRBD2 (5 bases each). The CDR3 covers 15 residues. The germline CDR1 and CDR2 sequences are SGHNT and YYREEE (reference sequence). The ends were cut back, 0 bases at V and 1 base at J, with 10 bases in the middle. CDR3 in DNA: TGTGCCAGCAGCTTGGTTGCGAGGGGCCAAGAGACCCAGTACTTC. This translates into CASSLVARGQETQYF.

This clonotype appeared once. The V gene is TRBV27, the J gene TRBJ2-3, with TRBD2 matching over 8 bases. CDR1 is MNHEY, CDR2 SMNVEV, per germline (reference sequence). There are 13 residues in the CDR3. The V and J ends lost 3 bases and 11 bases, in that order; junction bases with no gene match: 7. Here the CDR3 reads CASSFSGTRMQYF. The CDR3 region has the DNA TGTGCCAGCAGTTTCTCCGGGACTAGAATGCAGTATTTT.

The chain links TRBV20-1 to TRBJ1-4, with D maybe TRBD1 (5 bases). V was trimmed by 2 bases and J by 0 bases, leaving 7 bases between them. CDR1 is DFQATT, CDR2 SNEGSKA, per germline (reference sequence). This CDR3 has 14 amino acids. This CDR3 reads CSARQGPTNEKLFF. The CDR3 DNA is TGCAGTGCTAGACAGGGTCCAACTAATGAAAAACTGTTTTTT.

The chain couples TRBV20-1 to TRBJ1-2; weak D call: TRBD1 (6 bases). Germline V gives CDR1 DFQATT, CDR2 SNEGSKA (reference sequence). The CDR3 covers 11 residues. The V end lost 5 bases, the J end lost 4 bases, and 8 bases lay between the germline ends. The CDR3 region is CSARDTYGYTF. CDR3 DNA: TGCAGTGCTCGGGACACCTATGGCTACACCTTC.

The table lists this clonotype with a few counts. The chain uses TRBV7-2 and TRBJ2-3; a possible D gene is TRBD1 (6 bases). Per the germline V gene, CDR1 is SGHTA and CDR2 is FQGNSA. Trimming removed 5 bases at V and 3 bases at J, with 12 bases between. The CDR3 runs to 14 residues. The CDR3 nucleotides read TGTGCCAGCAGCCCGGACAGAACAACAGATACGCAGTATTTT. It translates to CASSPDRTTDTQYF.

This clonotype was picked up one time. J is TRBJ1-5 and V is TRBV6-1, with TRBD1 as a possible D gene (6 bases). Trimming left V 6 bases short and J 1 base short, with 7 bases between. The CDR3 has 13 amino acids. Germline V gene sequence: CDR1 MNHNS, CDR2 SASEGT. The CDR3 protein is CASSGQSNQPQHF. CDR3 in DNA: TGTGCCAGCAGCGGACAGAGCAATCAGCCCCAGCATTTT.

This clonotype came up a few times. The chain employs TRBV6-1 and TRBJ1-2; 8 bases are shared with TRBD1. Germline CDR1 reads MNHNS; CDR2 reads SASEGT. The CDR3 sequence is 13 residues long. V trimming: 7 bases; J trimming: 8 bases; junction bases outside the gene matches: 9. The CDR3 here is CASIETGVKGYTF. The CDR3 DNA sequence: TGTGCCAGCATTGAGACAGGGGTTAAGGGCTACACCTTC.

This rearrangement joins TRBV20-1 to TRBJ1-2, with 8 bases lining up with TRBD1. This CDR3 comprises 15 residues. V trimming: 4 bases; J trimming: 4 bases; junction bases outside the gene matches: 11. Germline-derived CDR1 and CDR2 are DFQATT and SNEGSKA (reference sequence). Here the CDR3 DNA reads TGCAGTGCTATAACGGCAGGGGGCAATAGCTATGGCTACACCTTC. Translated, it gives CSAITAGGNSYGYTF.

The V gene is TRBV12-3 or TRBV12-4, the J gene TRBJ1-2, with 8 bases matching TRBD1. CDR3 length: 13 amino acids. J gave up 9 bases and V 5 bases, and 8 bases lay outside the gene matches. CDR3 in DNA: TGTGCCAGCAGTCCCCTAAGGACAGGGAGCTACACCTTC. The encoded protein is CASSPLRTGSYTF.

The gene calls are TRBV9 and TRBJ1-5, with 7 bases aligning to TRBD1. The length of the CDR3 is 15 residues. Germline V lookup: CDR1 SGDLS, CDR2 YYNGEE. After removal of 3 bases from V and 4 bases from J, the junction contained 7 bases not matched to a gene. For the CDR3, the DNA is TGTGCCAGCAGCGAGACAGGGTACGGGAATCAGCCCCAGCATTTT. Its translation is CASSETGYGNQPQHF.